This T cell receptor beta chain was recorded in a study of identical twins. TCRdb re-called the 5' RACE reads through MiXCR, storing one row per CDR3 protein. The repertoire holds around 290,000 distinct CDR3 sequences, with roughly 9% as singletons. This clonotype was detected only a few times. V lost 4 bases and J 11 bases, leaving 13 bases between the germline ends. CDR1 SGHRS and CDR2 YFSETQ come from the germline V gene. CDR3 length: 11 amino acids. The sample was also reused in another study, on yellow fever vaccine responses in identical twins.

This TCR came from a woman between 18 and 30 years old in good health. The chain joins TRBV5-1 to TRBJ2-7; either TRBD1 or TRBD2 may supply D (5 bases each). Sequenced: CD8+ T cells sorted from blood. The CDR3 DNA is TGCGCCAGCAGCACCGGGGCAGAGGAGTACTTC. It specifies CASSTGAEEYF.